This TCR beta chain is drawn from a study of T cell changes during pregnancy in multiple sclerosis. CDR3 length equals 16 residues. With 4 bases clipped from V and 0 bases from J, the junction kept 3 bases outside the gene matches. Germline CDR1 reads SGHRS; CDR2 reads YFSETQ. Using immunoSEQ multiplex PCR, the repertoire was profiled, and TCRdb retains in-frame clones only, with some absent. In the table there are tens of thousands of clones, 90% of which are singletons. The source of this sequence is a female donor in good health, enrolled as a control in a pregnancy study. The genes are TRBV5-1 and TRBJ2-3; 12 bases are a match to TRBD2. Sequenced here: peripheral blood, sampled in the first trimester of pregnancy. CDR3 sequence (DNA): TGCGCCAGCAGCAAAGGACTAGCGGGAAGCACAGATACGCAGTATTTT. Translation: CASSKGLAGSTDTQYF.